This note documents a single T cell receptor (beta chain) sequence. Its antigen is not known. The PCR ran on 60 Vbeta and 13 Jbeta primers. In the source study's methods: As a later analysis found, there were 70 million to 90 million unique TCR beta chains, of which roughly 11 million were shared. Generated by immunoSEQ multiplex PCR, the TCRdb table keeps only in-frame clones and is missing some. V, J and clone size are those of that table, while D and trimming were read from the DNA. Seen in this sample are 200,000 to 250,000 clones; the ten most common clones hold about 1.1%. There are 14 residues in the CDR3. Germline CDR1 is LNHDA and CDR2 is SQIVND (reference sequence). V was pared by 2 bases and J by 2 bases, with 9 bases between. The data originate from a study of cytomegalovirus exposure and HLA in healthy donors. Study-wide points: Associated with HLA alleles at 0.05 false discovery rate in a later analysis were 16,951 TCR beta sequences.

The receptor's source is a girl aged 2 to 10 in good health and CMV-seropositive. The chain uses TRBV19 and TRBJ2-5; no clear D. The sample consisted of PBMCs. Here the CDR3 reads CASSINGLQETQYF. CDR3 DNA: TGTGCCAGTAGTATAAACGGTTTACAAGAGACCCAGTACTTC.